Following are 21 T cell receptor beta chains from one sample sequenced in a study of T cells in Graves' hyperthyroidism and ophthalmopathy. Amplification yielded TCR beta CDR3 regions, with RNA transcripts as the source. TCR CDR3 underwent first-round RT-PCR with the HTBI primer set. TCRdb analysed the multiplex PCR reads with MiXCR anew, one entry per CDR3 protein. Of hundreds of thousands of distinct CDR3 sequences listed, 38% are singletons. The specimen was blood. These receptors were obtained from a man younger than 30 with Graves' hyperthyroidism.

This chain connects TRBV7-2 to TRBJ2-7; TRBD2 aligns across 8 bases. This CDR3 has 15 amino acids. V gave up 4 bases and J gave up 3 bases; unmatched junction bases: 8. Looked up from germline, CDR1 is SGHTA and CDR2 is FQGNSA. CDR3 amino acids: CASSYYAGGFYEQYF. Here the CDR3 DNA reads TGTGCCAGCAGCTACTACGCGGGGGGTTTCTACGAGCAGTACTTC. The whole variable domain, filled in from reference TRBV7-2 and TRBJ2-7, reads GAGVSQSPSNKVTEKGKDVELRCDPISGHTALYWYRQSLGQGLEFLIYFQGNSAPDKSGLPSDRFSAERTGGSVSTLTIQRTQQEDSAVYLCASSYYAGGFYEQYFGPGTRLTVT.

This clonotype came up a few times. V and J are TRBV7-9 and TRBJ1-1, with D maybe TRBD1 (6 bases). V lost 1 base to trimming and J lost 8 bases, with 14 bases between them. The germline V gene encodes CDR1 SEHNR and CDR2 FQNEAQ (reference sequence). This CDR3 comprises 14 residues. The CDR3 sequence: CASSLVGGSGEAFF. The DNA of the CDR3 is TGTGCCAGCAGCTTAGTAGGGGGGTCGGGAGAAGCTTTCTTT.

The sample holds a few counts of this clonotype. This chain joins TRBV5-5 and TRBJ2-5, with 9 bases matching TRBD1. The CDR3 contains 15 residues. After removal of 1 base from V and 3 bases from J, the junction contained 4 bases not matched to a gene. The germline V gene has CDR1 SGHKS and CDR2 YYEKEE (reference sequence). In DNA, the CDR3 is TGTGCCAGCAGCTTGCGACAGGGGGTGGAAGAGACCCAGTACTTC. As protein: CASSLRQGVEETQYF.

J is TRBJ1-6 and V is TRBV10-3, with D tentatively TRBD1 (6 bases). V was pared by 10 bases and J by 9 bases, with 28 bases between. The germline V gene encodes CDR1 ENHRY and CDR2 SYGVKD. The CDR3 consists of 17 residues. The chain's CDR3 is CASSREREGGAISPLHF. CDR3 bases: TGTGCCAGCAGCCGCGAACGGGAGGGGGGGGCGATTTCACCCCTCCACTTT.

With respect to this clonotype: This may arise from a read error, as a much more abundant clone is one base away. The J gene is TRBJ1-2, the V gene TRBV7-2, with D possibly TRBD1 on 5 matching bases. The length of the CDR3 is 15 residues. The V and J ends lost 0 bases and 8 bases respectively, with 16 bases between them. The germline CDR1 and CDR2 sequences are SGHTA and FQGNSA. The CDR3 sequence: CASSLAGPGGDGYTF. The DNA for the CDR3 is TGTGCCAGCAGCTTAGCGGGGCCCGGGGGAGACGGCTACACCTTC. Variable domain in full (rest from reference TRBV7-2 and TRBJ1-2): GAGVSQSPSNKVTEKGKDVELRCDPISGHTALYWYRQSLGQGLEFLIYFQGNSAPDKSGLPSDRFSAERTGGSVSTLTIQRTQQEDSAVYLCASSLAGPGGDGYTFGSGTRLTVV.

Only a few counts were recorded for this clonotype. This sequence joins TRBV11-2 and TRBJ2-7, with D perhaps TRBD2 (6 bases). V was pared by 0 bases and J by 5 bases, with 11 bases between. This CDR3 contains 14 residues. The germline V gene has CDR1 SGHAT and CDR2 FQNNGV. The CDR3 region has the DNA TGTGCCAGCAGCTTAGATCCCGGGACTCACGAGCAGTACTTC. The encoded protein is CASSLDPGTHEQYF.

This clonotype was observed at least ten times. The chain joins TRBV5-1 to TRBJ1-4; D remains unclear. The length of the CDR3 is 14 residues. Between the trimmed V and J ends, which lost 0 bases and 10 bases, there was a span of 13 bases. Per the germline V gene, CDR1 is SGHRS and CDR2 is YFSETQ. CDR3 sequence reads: CASSLAGRNGKLFF. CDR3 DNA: TGCGCCAGCAGCTTGGCCGGTAGGAACGGAAAACTGTTTTTT.

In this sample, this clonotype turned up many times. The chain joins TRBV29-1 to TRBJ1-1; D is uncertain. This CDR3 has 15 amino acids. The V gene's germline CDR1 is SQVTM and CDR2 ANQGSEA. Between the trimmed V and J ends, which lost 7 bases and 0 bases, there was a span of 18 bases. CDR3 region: CSALSGQKLNTEAFF. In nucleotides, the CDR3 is TGCAGCGCACTGTCCGGCCAAAAGTTGAACACTGAAGCTTTCTTT.

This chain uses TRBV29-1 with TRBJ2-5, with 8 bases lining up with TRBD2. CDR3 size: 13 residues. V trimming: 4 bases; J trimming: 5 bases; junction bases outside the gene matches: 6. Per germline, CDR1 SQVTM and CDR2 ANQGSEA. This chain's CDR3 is CSVAGGPEETQYF. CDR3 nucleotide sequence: TGCAGCGTTGCGGGAGGGCCGGAGGAGACCCAGTACTTC.

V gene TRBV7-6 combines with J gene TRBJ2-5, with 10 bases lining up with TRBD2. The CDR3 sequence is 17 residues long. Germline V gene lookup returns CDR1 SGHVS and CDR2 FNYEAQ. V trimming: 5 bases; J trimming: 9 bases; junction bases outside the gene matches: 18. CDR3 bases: TGTGCCAGCAGCCCTGGACTAGCGGAGAAGGTATTATGGGCCCAGTACTTC. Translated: CASSPGLAEKVLWAQYF.

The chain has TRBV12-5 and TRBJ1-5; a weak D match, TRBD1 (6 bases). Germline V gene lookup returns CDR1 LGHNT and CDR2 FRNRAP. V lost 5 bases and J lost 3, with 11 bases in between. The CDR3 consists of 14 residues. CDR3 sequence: CASGRTGYNQPQHF. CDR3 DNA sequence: TGTGCTAGTGGTCGTACAGGGTACAATCAGCCCCAGCATTTT.

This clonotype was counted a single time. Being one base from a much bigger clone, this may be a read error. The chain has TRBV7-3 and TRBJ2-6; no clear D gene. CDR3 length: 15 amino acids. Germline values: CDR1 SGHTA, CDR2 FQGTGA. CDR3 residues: CASNRAFSVANVLTF. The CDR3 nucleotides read TGTGCCAGCAACCGAGCCTTCTCTGTGGCCAACGTCCTGACTTTC. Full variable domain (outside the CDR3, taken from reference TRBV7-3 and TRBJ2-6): GAGVSQTPSNKVTEKGKYVELRCDPISGHTALYWYRQSLGQGPEFLIYFQGTGAADDSGLPNDRFFAVRPEGSVSTLKIQRTERGDSAVYLCASNRAFSVANVLTFGAGSRLTVL.

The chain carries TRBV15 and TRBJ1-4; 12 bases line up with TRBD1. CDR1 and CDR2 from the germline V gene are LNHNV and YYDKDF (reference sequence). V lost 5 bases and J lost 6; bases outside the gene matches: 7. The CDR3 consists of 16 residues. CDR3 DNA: TGTGCCACCAGCGGGGGCCGGGACAGGGGGCATGAAAAACTGTTTTTT. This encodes CATSGGRDRGHEKLFF.

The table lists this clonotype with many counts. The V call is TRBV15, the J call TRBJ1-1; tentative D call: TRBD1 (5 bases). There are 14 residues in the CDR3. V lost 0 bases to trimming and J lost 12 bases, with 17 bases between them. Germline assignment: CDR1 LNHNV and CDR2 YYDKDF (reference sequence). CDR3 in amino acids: CATSRDYTGPEPFF. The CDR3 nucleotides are TGTGCCACCAGCAGAGATTATACGGGACCTGAGCCTTTCTTT. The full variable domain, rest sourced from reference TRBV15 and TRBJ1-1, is DAMVIQNPRYQVTQFGKPVTLSCSQTLNHNVMYWYQQKSSQAPKLLFHYYDKDFNNEADTPDNFQSRRPNTSFCFLDIRSPGLGDTAMYLCATSRDYTGPEPFFGQGTRLTVV.

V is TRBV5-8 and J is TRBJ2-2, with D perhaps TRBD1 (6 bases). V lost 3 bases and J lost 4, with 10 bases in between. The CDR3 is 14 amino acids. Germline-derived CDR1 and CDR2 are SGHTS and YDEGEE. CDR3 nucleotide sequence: TGTGCCAGCAGCTATGGACAGTCCACCGGGGAGCTGTTTTTT. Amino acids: CASSYGQSTGELFF. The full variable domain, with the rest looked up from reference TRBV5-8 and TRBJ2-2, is EAGVTQSPTHLIKTRGQQATLRCSPISGHTSVYWYQQALGLGLQFLLWYDEGEERNRGNFPPRFSGRQFPNYSSELNVNALELEDSALYLCASSYGQSTGELFFGEGSRLTVL.

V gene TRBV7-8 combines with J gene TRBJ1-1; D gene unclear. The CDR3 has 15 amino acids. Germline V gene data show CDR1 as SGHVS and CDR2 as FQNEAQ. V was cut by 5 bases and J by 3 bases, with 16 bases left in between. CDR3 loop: CASSPRSGRDTEAFF. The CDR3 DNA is TGTGCCAGCAGCCCAAGATCAGGTCGGGACACTGAAGCTTTCTTT. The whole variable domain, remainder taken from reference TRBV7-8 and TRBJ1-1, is GAGVSQSPRYKVAKRGQDVALRCDPISGHVSLFWYQQALGQGPEFLTYFQNEAQLDKSGLPSDRFFAERPEGSVSTLKIQRTQQEDSAVYLCASSPRSGRDTEAFFGQGTRLTVV.

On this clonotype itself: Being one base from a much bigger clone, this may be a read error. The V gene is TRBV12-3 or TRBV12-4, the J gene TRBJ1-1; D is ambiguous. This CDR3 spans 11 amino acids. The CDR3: CATSDPTEAFF. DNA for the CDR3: TGTGCCACCAGTGATCCCACTGAAGCTTTCTTT.

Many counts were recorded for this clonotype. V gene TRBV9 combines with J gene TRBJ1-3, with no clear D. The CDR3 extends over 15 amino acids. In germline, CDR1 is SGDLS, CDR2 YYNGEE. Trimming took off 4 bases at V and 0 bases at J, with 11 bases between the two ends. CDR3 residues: CASSPDQSSGNTIYF. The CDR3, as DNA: TGTGCCAGCAGCCCAGACCAGAGCTCTGGAAACACCATATATTTT.

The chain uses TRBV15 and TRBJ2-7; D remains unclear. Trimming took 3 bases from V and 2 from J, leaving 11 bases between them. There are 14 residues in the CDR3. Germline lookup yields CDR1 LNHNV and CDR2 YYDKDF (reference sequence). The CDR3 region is CATSRLPGTYEQYF. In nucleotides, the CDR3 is TGTGCCACCAGCAGGCTTCCGGGCACCTACGAGCAGTACTTC.

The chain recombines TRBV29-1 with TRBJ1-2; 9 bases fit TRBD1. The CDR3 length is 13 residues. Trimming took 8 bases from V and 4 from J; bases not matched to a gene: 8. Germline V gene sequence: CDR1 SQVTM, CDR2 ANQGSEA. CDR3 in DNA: TGCAGCTCCAATAGGACAGGGGTCTATGGCTACACCTTC. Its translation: CSSNRTGVYGYTF.

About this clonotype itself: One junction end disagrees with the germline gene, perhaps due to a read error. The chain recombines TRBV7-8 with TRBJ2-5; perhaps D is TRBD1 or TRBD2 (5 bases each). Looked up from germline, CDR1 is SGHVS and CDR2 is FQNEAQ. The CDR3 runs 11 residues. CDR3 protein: CASSFTGTQWF. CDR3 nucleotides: TGTGCCAGCAGTTTCACCGGGACCCAGTGGTTC.